The T cell receptor beta chain described here comes from a study of post-analysis software for immune sequencing data. About the study: Recorded disease courses covered relapsing-remitting, secondary progressive and progressive-relapsing multiple sclerosis. Some patients had no subtype annotation.

Trimming took off 1 base at V and 4 bases at J, with 20 bases between the two ends. This CDR3 is 18 amino acids long. Germline V gene lookup returns CDR1 MGHRA and CDR2 YSYEKL. General study points: Controls showed lower frequencies than patients for roughly five TRBV segments, and TRBV5-6, TRBV5-1 and TRBV20-1 were among these. Significantly decreased normalized Chao1 diversity was recorded for multiple sclerosis patients relative to controls.

As for this clonotype: The antigen remains unidentified.

Unique molecular identifiers tagged the TCR beta cDNA libraries. TCRdb called the PCR reads again in MiXCR, with one record for every CDR3 protein. The data contain approximately 360,000 distinct CDR3 sequences, approximately 33% of them seen just once; the ten biggest clones take up roughly 13%. The specimen sequenced was blood. The chain carries TRBV4-1 and TRBJ1-3; no clear D gene. This receptor was obtained from a girl between 5 and 17 years old with multiple sclerosis. As DNA, the CDR3 is TGCGCCAGCAGCCAAGGGGGTCACGGTACCCCCTCCGGAAACACCATATATTTT. This encodes CASSQGGHGTPSGNTIYF.